Listed below are T cell receptor beta chains from one sample, sequenced in a study of CD8+ T cells in alopecia areata. Using immunoSEQ multiplex PCR, the repertoire was profiled, and TCRdb retains in-frame clones only, with some absent. Among some 180,000 clones listed, 63% were seen once. The sequenced sample was CD4+ T cells sorted from blood, obtained at week 0. The receptors come from a human donor with alopecia areata. The CDR3 runs from the conserved cysteine through the conserved F or W. The order of the fields is D gene, clone size, J gene, V gene, CDR3 protein, CDR3 DNA. A D gene is named only where the DNA matches it firmly. Expanded clones are given a class, and other clones once, few, many or no size at all.

>NA|once|TRBJ2-2|TRBV11-3
CASSPGVGLATGELFF
TGTGCCAGCAGCCCCGGGGTGGGCTTGGCCACCGGGGAGCTGTTTTTT
>NA|NA|TRBJ1-6|TRBV18
CASSRITGTDNSPLHF
TGTGCCAGCTCCCGCATAACCGGGACGGACAATTCACCCCTCCACTTT
>NA|NA|TRBJ1-2|TRBV2
CASSDRENGYGYTF
TGTGCCAGCAGTGACAGGGAGAACGGCTATGGCTACACCTTC
>TRBD2|NA|TRBJ2-7|TRBV9
CASSVGTSGSYEQYF
TGTGCCAGCAGCGTAGGGACTAGCGGTTCCTACGAGCAGTACTTC
>NA|NA|TRBJ1-6|TRBV5-1
CASSLESGMNSPLHF
TGCGCCAGCAGCTTGGAGTCAGGGATGAATTCACCCCTCCACTTT
>NA|once|TRBJ1-2|TRBV7-2
CASSLASYGYTF
TGTGCCAGCAGCTTAGCTTCCTATGGCTACACCTTC
>TRBD1|few|TRBJ2-5|TRBV19
CASSTGTGRQETQYF
TGTGCCAGTAGTACCGGGACAGGGAGGCAAGAGACCCAGTACTTC
>TRBD2|NA|TRBJ2-3|TRBV9
CASSEQTSGDWDTQYF
TGTGCCAGCAGCGAACAGACTAGCGGGGATTGGGATACGCAGTATTTT
>NA|once|TRBJ1-4|TRBV6-1
CASGAGFGEKLFF
TGTGCCAGCGGCGCAGGGTTTGGAGAAAAACTGTTTTTT
>TRBD1|NA|TRBJ1-4|TRBV30
CAWGQGPLLFF
TGTGCCTGGGGACAGGGGCCCCTATTGTTTTTT
>NA|NA|TRBJ1-1|TRBV9
CASRVVASSEAFF
TGTGCCAGCAGAGTAGTGGCTTCGAGTGAAGCTTTCTTT
>TRBD2|medium-sized|TRBJ2-5|TRBV25-1
CASRRGQETQYF
TGTGCCAGCAGGCGGGGGCAAGAGACCCAGTACTTC
>NA|NA|TRBJ2-3|TRBV4-3
CASSQGGDTQYF
TGCGCCAGCAGCCAAGGAGGAGATACGCAGTATTTT
>NA|NA|TRBJ2-1|TRBV29-1
CSVGAGTQGDEQFF
TGCAGCGTTGGTGCCGGAACCCAAGGCGATGAGCAGTTCTTC
>NA|few|TRBJ1-1|TRBV29-1
CSVYRQTTEAFF
TGCAGCGTTTATCGGCAGACGACTGAAGCTTTCTTT
>NA|NA|TRBJ2-1|TRBV5-1
CASSPDFGTQQFF
TGCGCCAGCAGCCCAGACTTCGGGACCCAGCAGTTCTTC
>NA|few|TRBJ2-7|TRBV6-1
CASRRTSYEQYF
TGTGCCAGTCGACGGACCTCCTACGAGCAGTACTTC